These T cell receptor beta chains were read from a single sample in a study of blood T cell repertoires in COVID-19. Profiling relied on immunoSEQ multiplex PCR, and the TCRdb table lists in-frame clones only, not all of them. Here the sample spans about 150,000 clones, 82% being singletons. The sequenced sample consisted of peripheral blood. The receptors shown here come from a human donor with acute or convalescent COVID-19. The donor label of this sample is uncertain. Both conserved end residues are trimmed from each CDR3.

SVGDFGEQY	TRBV29-1	TRBJ2-7
SVTAQMNTEAF	TRBV29-1	TRBJ1-1
ASSLSYGTEAF	TRBV5-5	TRBJ1-1
ASSPLRGGSNQPQH	TRBV4-1	TRBJ1-5
ASSLEGGGGYT	TRBV7-9	TRBJ1-2
ASSLAASQGTDTQY	TRBV7-4	TRBJ2-3
ASSLYGVSSPLH	TRBV5-6	TRBJ1-6
ASSYRASGLQETQY	TRBV6-6	TRBJ2-5
ASSSLPDEQY	TRBV11-1	TRBJ2-7
ASSYSGHFPYGYT	TRBV6-5	TRBJ1-2
ASSAPGRDSPYNEQF	TRBV9	TRBJ2-1
ASSPKETQY	TRBV18	TRBJ2-5
ASSTAGTGVGEKLF	TRBV28	TRBJ1-4
ASSIASGRGDTQY	TRBV19	TRBJ2-3
ASSFSGPSSGNTIY	TRBV7-9	TRBJ1-3
ASQSLYNSPLH	TRBV19	TRBJ1-6
ASSRRYEQY	TRBV5-6	TRBJ2-7
AWSVAGPGNTIY	TRBV30	TRBJ1-3
ASSFSSPGLSSDTQY	TRBV9	TRBJ2-3
ASSLGQAGGYYGYT	TRBV5-4	TRBJ1-2
ASSPILGDQETQY	TRBV4-1	TRBJ2-5
ASSLFREAF	TRBV5-4	TRBJ1-1
SASGGSGAAYEQY	TRBV20-1	TRBJ2-7
ASSLPRGRGGETQY	TRBV7-9	TRBJ2-5
ASSLWTGGIYGYT	TRBV5-6	TRBJ1-2
ASSYRGQNTGELF	TRBV6-5	TRBJ2-2
ASSFRGSTDTQY	TRBV5-6	TRBJ2-3
ASSRQSARGNTEAF	TRBV3-1/TRBV3-2	TRBJ1-1